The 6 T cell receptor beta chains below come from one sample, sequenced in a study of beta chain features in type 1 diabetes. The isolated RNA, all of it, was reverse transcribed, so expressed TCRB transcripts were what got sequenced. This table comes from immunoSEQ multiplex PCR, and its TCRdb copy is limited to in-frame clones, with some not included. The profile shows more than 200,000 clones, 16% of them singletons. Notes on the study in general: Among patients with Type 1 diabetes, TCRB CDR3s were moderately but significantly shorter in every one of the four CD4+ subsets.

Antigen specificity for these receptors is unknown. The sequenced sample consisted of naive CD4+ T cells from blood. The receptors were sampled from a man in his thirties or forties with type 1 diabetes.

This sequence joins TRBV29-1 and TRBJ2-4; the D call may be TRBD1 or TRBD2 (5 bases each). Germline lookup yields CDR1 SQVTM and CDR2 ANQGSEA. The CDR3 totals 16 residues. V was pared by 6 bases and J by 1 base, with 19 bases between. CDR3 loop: CSVIPGRGGAKNIQYF. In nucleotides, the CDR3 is TGCAGCGTAATTCCGGGACGCGGTGGGGCCAAAAACATTCAGTACTTC.

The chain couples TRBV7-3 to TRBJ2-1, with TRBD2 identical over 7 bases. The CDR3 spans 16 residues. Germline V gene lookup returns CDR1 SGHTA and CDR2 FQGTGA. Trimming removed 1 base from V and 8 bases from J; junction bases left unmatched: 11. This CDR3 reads CASSLMGTTPSHEQFF. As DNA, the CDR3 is TGTGCCAGCAGCTTAATGGGGACTACGCCAAGTCATGAGCAGTTCTTC.

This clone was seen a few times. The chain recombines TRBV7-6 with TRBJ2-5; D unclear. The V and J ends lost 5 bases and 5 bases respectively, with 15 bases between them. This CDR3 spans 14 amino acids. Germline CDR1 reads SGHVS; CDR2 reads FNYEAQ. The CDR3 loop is CASSPDVLGETQYF. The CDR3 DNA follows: TGTGCCAGCAGCCCAGACGTCCTGGGTGAGACCCAGTACTTC.

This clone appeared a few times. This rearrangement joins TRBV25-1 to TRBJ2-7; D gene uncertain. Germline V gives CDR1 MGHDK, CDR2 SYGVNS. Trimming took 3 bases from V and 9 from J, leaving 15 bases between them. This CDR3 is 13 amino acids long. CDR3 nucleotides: TGTGCCAGCAGTGACGTAGGGTACGAGCGGCAGTACTTC. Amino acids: CASSDVGYERQYF.

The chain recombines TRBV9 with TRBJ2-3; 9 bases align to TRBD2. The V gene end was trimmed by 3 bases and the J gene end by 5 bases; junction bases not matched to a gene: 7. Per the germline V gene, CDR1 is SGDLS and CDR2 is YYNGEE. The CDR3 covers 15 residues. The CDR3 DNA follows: TGTGCCAGCAGCGAATCCAGCGGGAGGCTAGATACGCAGTATTTT. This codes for CASSESSGRLDTQYF.

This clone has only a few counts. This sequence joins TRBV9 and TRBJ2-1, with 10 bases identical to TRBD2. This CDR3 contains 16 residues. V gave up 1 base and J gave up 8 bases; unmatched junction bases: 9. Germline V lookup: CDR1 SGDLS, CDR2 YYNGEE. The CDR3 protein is CASSVTSGTRRDEQFF. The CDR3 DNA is TGTGCCAGCAGCGTAACTAGCGGGACGAGGCGCGATGAGCAGTTCTTC.